Shown below are 6 T cell receptor beta chains from a single sample sequenced in a study of shared clonotypes between healthy human individuals. Some clones are missing from TCRdb's copy, which holds only in-frame ones; the method was immunoSEQ multiplex PCR. This repertoire shows 1.5 million to 2.5 million clones, over 85% found once; its top ten account for under 1.5%. Naive CD8 populations comprised CD45RO-negative cells positively selected for CCR7, excluding terminally differentiated effector memory CD45RA+ cells. Source material: naive CD8+ T cells sorted from blood. The source is a man between 18 and 35 years old in good health.

This clone has only one observation. J is TRBJ2-7 and V is TRBV27; TRBD2 might be the D (7 bases). The CDR3 is made up of 16 amino acids. Germline V CDR1 and CDR2: MNHEY, SMNVEV (reference sequence). The V gene lost 5 bases and the J gene lost 1 base, with 18 bases spanning the gap. DNA for the CDR3: TGTGCCAGCAGTCCCAGTCGGGGGGCCAATTCCTACGAGCAGTACTTC. As protein: CASSPSRGANSYEQYF.

Concerning this clone itself: Other DNA sequences in the sample encode the same CDR3. V is TRBV5-8 and J is TRBJ2-7; possible D gene TRBD1, 5 bases. The CDR3 extends over 13 amino acids. The V gene's germline CDR1 is SGHTS and CDR2 YDEGEE. V lost 1 base and J 2 bases, leaving 7 bases between the germline ends. The CDR3 bases are TGTGCCAGCAGCTTGTCAGGGACCTACGAGCAGTACTTC. Its protein is CASSLSGTYEQYF. Based on the CDR3 plus reference TRBV5-8 and TRBJ2-7, the full variable domain is EAGVTQSPTHLIKTRGQQATLRCSPISGHTSVYWYQQALGLGLQFLLWYDEGEERNRGNFPPRFSGRQFPNYSSELNVNALELEDSALYLCASSLSGTYEQYFGPGTRLTVT.

V gene TRBV27 combines with J gene TRBJ2-5; D is uncertain. The V end was cut by 4 bases, the J end by 5 bases, with 11 bases between. Looked up from germline, CDR1 is MNHEY and CDR2 is SMNVEV (reference sequence). This CDR3 comprises 13 residues. CDR3 sequence: CASSSHLGETQYF. Written as DNA, the CDR3 is TGTGCCAGCAGTTCTCACTTAGGGGAGACCCAGTACTTC.

This clone appeared a single time. Here the CDR3 reads CASLPLSGRTDTQYF. The CDR3 nucleotides read TGCGCCAGCCTTCCTCTTAGCGGACGCACAGATACGCAGTATTTT. This rearrangement joins TRBV5-1 to TRBJ2-3; weak D call: TRBD2 (6 bases). The V end was cut by 7 bases, the J end by 1 base, with 16 bases between. The V gene's germline CDR1 is SGHRS and CDR2 YFSETQ. This CDR3 is built from 15 residues. Full variable domain (outside the CDR3, taken from reference TRBV5-1 and TRBJ2-3): KAGVTQTPRYLIKTRGQQVTLSCSPISGHRSVSWYQQTPGQGLQFLFEYFSETQRNKGNFPGRFSGRQFSNSRSEMNVSTLELGDSALYLCASLPLSGRTDTQYFGPGTRLTVL.

Worth noting for this clone: One end of the junction is discordant with germline, which a read error may explain. This chain uses TRBV11-2 with TRBJ2-7; possible D gene TRBD1, 6 bases. The CDR3 sequence is 15 residues long. Germline V lookup: CDR1 SGHAT, CDR2 FQNNGV. The CDR3 bases are TGTGCCAGCAGCCCCCCCCGGACAGACTCCTACAAGCAGTACTTC. It yields the protein CASSPPRTDSYKQYF.

The rearrangement links TRBV28 to TRBJ2-3; possible D gene TRBD1, 6 bases. The CDR3 consists of 14 residues. Germline V CDR1 and CDR2: MDHEN, SYDVKM. V was pared by 4 bases and J by 4 bases, with 12 bases between. In DNA form, the CDR3 reads TGTGCCAGCAGTTCGTTACAGGGCGCAGATACGCAGTATTTT. It yields the protein CASSSLQGADTQYF.